The TCR beta chain described here comes from a study of CD8 T cells in Susac syndrome. On the study more broadly: Of the sequenced Susac syndrome patients, more than 5 had active disease and 8 or 9 were in remission. Patients with Susac syndrome were therapy-naive, on corticosteroids, or on intravenous immunoglobulin alone at the time that blood was drawn.

With random hexamers, about 0.45 to 1 ug RNA was reverse transcribed. MiXCR was run by TCRdb on the immunoSEQ multiplex PCR reads, yielding one entry per CDR3 protein. Here the sample spans about 240,000 distinct CDR3 sequences, around 96% being singletons. CDR1 and CDR2 from the germline V gene are LNHNV and YYDKDF (reference sequence). Trimming took off 0 bases at V and 3 bases at J, with 17 bases between the two ends. This CDR3 is 17 amino acids long. Fulfillment of recently defined diagnostic criteria for definite or probable disease was shown by the patients with Susac syndrome. Source material: CD4+ T cells from PBMCs. This receptor was identified in a human donor with Susac syndrome. The genes are TRBV15 and TRBJ1-1; D is unclear. In nucleotides, the CDR3 is TGTGCCACCAGCAGAGATCCCCCTCCGAAGAAGGACACTGAAGCTTTCTTT. Protein: CATSRDPPPKKDTEAFF.